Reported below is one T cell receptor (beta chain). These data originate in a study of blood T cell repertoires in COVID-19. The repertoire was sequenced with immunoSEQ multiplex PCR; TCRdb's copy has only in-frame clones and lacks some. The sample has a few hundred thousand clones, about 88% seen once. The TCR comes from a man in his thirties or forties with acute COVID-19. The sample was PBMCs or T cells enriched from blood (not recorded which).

The CDR3 nucleotides read TGTGCCAGCAGCCAAGATTTTGAGGGCTACACTGAAGCTTTCTTT. This encodes CASSQDFEGYTEAFF. This rearrangement joins TRBV4-2 to TRBJ1-1; D is undetermined. Trimming removed 0 bases from V and 3 bases from J, with 11 bases in between. The germline CDR1 and CDR2 sequences are LGHNA and YNFKEQ. The CDR3 is made up of 15 amino acids.